This entry is about one T cell receptor beta chain. The record originates from a study of control samples from healthy donors and cancer patients. Clones were read by immunoSEQ multiplex PCR, and TCRdb kept only the in-frame ones, dropping some. The sample carries about 140,000 clones, around 92% recorded once. The CDR3 length is 15 residues. The V gene's germline CDR1 is SGHVS and CDR2 FNYEAQ. With 0 bases clipped from V and 2 bases from J, the junction kept 4 bases outside the gene matches. The receptor comes from a man aged 30 to 45 in good health. V is TRBV7-6 and J is TRBJ2-7, with 7 bases that match TRBD1. The specimen was blood. The CDR3 DNA is TGTGCCAGCAGCTTAGCGCTCCAGGGGGCCTACGAGCAGTACTTC. It is translated as CASSLALQGAYEQYF.